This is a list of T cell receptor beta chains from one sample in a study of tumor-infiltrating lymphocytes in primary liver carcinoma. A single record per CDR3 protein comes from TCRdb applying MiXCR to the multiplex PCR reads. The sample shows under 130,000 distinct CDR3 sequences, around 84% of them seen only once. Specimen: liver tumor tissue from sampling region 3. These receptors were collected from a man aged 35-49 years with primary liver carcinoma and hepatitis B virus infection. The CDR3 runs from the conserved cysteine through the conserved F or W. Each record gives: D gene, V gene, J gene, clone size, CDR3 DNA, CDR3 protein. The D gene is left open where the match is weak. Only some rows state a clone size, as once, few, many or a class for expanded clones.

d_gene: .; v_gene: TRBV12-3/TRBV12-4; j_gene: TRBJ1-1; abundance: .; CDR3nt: TGTGCCAGCAGTTTGGGTAGGGCGCTTGGCACTGAAACTTTCTTT; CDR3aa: CASSLGRALGTETFF
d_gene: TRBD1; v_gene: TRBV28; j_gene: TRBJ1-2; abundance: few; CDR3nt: TGTGCCAGCGGGTCCCCGGGACAGTGGAGAAATGGCTACACCTTC; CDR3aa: CASGSPGQWRNGYTF
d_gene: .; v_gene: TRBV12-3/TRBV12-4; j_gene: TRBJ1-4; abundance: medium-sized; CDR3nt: TGTGCCAGCAGTACCTCCGGGACAGAAAAACTGTTTTTT; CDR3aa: CASSTSGTEKLFF
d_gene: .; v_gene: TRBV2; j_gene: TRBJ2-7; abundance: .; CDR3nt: TGTGCCAGCAGTAAGCGGCTAGTGGGAGGCCTATCTACCTACGACCAGTACTTC; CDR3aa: CASSKRLVGGLSTYDQYF
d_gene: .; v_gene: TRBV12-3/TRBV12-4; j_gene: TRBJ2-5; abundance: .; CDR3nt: TGTGCCAGCAGTACAAGATCCCGACAGACCCAGTACTTC; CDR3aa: CASSTRSRQTQYF
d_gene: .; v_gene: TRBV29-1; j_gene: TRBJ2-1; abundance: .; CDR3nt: TGCAGCGTTATTCTAGATGGGATGTTCGGTGAGCAGTTCTTC; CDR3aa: CSVILDGMFGEQFF
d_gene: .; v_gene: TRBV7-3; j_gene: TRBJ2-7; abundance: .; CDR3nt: TGTGCCAGCGACTTCAGAGTCCACGAGCAGTACTTC; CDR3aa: CASDFRVHEQYF
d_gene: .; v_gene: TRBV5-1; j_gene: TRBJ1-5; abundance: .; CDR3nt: TGTGCCAGAAGCTTGGTTCCGGGCGGGAACCAGCCCCAGCATTTT; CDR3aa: CARSLVPGGNQPQHF
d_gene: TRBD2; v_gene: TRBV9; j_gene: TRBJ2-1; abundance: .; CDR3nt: TGTGCCAGCAGCGTATCGGGCGGGAGTATCGATGAGCAGTTCTTC; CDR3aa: CASSVSGGSIDEQFF
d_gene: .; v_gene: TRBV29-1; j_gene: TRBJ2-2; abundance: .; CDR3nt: TGCAGCGGTGCGAGAGGCAGTGGCACCGGGAAGCTGCTTTTT; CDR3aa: CSGARGSGTGKLLF
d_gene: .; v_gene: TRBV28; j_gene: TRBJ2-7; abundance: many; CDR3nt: TGTGCCAGCAGCCCCCGGGACCTCTACGAGCAGTACTTC; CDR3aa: CASSPRDLYEQYF
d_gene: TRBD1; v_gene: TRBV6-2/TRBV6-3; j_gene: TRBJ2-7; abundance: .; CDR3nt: TGTGCCAGCATCCTCCGGGACAGGGCCCATGAACAGTACTTC; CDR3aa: CASILRDRAHEQYF
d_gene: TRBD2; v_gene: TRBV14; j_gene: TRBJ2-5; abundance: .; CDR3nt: TGTGCCAGTAGCCAACTCGGGGGGGAAGAGACCCAGTACTTC; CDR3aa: CASSQLGGEETQYF
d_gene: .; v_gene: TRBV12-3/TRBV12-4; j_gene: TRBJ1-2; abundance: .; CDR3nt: TGTGCCAACAGTTTAGAGGGTCGCGGCCACACCTTC; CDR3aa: CANSLEGRGHTF
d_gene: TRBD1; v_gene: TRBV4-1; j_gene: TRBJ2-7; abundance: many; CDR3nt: TGCGCCAGCAGCCTCAGGGACAGGGGGACCTACGAGCAGTACTTC; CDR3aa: CASSLRDRGTYEQYF
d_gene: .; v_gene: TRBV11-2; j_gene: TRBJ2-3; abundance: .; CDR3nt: TGTGCCGGCAGCTTATCTTTGGGAGGTCGGATTGTTACAAAACATATGCAGTATTTT; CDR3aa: CAGSLSLGGRIVTKHMQYF
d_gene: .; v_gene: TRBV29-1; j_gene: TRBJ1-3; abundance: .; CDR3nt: TGTAGCGTTTCGACAGTCCTCTCTGGAAACGCCATATATTTT; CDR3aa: CSVSTVLSGNAIYF
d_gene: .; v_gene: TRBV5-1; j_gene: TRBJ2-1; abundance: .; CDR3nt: TGCACCAGCAGTCACGGACTGGAAGCCGGGTATTACTTCTTC; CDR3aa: CTSSHGLEAGYYFF
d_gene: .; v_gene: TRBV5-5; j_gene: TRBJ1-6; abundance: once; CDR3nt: TGTGCCAGCTGCTTGCGAGGGAATTCACCCTTCCACTTT; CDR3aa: CASCLRGNSPFHF
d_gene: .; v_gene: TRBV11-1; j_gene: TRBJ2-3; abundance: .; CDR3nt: TGTGCCAGCAGCTCTAGGGGAAGCTCTGTTGGAGTCCTCACAGATACGCAGTATTTT; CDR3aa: CASSSRGSSVGVLTDTQYF
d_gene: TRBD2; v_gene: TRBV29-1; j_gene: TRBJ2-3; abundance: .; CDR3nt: TGCAGCTTTGAGAGCGGGGCCGGCATCACAGACACACAGTATTTT; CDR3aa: CSFESGAGITDTQYF
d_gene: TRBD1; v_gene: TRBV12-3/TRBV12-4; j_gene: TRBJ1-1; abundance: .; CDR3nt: TGTGCCAGATGTTCCCGGACAGGGGGCAGAACTGAAGCTTTCTTT; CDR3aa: CARCSRTGGRTEAFF
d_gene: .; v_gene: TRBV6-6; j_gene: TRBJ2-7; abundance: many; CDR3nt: TGTGCCAGCAGTTACCAGGAGGTCTCCTACGAGCAGTACTTC; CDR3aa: CASSYQEVSYEQYF
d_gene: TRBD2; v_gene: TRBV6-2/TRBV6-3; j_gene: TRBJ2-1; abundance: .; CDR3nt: TGTGCCAGCAGTAAATATAGCGGGAGCTTCAATGAGCTGTTCTTC; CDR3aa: CASSKYSGSFNELFF
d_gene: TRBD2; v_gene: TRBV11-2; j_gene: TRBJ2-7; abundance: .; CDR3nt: TGTACGAGCAGCTTATTCGGCGGGAGGGTCTCCTATGAGCAGTACTTC; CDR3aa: CTSSLFGGRVSYEQYF
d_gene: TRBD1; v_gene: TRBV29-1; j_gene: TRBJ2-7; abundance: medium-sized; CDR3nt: TGCAGCGCCTGGACAGGTCCTTCCTACGAGCAGTACTTC; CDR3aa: CSAWTGPSYEQYF
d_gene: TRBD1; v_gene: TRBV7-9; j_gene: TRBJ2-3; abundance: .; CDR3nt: TGCGCCAGCAGCCCGGACAGGGACGGGGCATATACGCAGTATTTT; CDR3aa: CASSPDRDGAYTQYF
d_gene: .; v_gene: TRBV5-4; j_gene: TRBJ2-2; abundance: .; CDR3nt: TGTGCCAGCAGCGTGGCCCAAGGGGGAGACACCGGGGAGTTGTTTTTT; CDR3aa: CASSVAQGGDTGELFF
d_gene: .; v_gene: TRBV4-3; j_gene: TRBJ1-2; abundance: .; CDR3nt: TGCGCCAGCGGCCAGAGTGCCGGGGGATCCTATGGTTACACCTTC; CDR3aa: CASGQSAGGSYGYTF
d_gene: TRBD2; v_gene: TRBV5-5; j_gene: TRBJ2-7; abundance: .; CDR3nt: TGTGCTAGCAACTTGAGACTAGCGGAGTTGGGCTCCTACGAGCAGTACTTC; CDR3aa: CASNLRLAELGSYEQYF
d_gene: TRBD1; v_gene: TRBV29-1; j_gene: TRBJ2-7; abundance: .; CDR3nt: TGCAGCGTTATACAGGGGGCGTCGGGCGAGCTGTACTTC; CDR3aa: CSVIQGASGELYF
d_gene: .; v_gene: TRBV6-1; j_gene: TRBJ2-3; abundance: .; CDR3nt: TGTACCAGCAGTGACGATGTAGATTCTCCGCAGTATTTT; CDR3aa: CTSSDDVDSPQYF
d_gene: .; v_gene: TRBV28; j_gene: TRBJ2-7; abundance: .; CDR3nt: TGTGCCGGTAGTCCCGGACAGGACTATGAGCAGTACTTC; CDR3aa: CAGSPGQDYEQYF
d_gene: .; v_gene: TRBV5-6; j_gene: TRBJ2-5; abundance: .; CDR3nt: TGTGCCACTAGCTGGGGGCGGGAGACCCAGTACTTC; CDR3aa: CATSWGRETQYF
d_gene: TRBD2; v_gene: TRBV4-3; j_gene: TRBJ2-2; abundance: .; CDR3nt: TGCGCCAGCAGTCAAACCACTAGCGGAGATACGAACACCGGGGAGCTGTCTTTT; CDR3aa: CASSQTTSGDTNTGELSF
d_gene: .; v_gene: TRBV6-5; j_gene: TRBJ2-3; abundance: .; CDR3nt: TGTGCCAGCAGTAGAGAGAGGCGGGCAGGTATGCAGTATTTT; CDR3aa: CASSRERRAGMQYF
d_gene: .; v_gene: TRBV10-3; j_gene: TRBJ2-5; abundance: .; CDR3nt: TGTCCCATCAGTGAGCGGGGACAGTCAAAGACCCAGTACTTC; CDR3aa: CPISERGQSKTQYF
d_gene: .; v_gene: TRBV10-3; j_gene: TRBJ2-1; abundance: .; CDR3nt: TGTGCCATCAGTGTGTCGACGGGTCAGGAGCAGTTCTTC; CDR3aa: CAISVSTGQEQFF
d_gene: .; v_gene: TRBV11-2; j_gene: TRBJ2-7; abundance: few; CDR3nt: TGTGCCAGCAGCCCTAACAGGAACTCCTATGAGCAATACTTC; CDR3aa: CASSPNRNSYEQYF
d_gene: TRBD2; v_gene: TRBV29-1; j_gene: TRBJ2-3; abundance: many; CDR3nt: TGCAGCGTGGTTCGGACTAGCGGGAGCGATACGCAGTATTTT; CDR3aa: CSVVRTSGSDTQYF
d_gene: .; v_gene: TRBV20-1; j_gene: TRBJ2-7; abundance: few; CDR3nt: TGCAGTGCTAGCCCCACTAACGGGACAAGCGAGCAGTACTTC; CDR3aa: CSASPTNGTSEQYF
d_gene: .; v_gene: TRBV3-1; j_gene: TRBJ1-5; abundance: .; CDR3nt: TGTGCCAGTAGCCCATGGACAGGCAATCAGCCCCAGCATTTT; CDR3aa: CASSPWTGNQPQHF
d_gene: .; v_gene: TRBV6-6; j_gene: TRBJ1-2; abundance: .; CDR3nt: TGTGCCATACAGGGTGATGGGCATGGCCACACCTTC; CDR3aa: CAIQGDGHGHTF
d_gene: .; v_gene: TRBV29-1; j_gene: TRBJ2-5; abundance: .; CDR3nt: TGCAGCGTTGAAGTCCCCCAACGAGAGACCCAGTGCTTC; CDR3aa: CSVEVPQRETQCF
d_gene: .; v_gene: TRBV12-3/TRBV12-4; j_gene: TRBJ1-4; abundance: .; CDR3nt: TGTGCCAGCAGTCTAGCCGGGTCTGAAAAACTGTTTTTT; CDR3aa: CASSLAGSEKLFF
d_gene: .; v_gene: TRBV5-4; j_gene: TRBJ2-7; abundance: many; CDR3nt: TGTGCCAGCAGCATAGGACCCCTTTGGGGGCAGTACTTC; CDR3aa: CASSIGPLWGQYF
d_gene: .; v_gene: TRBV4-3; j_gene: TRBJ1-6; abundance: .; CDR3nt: TGTGTCAGCAGCCAAGATCTCCAAGGGCAGGGGTCGTCCTATAATTCACCCGTCCACTTT; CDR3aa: CVSSQDLQGQGSSYNSPVHF
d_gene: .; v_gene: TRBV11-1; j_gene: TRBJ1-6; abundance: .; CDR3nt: TGTGCCAGCAGCAGGAAACTGGTTTCACCCCTCCAGTTT; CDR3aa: CASSRKLVSPLQF
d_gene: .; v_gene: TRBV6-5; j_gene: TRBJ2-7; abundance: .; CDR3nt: TGTGCCAGCAGTGGGACCCAAACCCATCCATACGAGCAGTACTTC; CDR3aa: CASSGTQTHPYEQYF
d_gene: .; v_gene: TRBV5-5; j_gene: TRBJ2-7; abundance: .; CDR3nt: TGTGCCAGCAGCTTGGGACCAAGGAGCTCACACGAGCATTACTTC; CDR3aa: CASSLGPRSSHEHYF
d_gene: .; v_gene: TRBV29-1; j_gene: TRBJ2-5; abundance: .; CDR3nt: TGCAGAGTTAACATCGGGGTCGGCAACCATGCCCAGTACTTC; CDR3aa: CRVNIGVGNHAQYF
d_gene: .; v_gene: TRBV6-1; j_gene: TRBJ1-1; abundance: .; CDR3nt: TGTGCCAGCAATGAGGCGCGAAGTCAAGCTTTCTTT; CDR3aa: CASNEARSQAFF
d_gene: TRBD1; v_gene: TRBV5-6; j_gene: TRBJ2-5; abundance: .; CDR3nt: TGTGCCAGCAGCTTGCTGACAGGGGGAGAGATCCAGTACTTC; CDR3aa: CASSLLTGGEIQYF
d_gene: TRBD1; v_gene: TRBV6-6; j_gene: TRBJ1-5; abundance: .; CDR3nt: TGTGCCAGCAGTTCGGTTAAGGGGGCGGATAACAATCAGCCCCAGCATTTT; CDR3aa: CASSSVKGADNNQPQHF
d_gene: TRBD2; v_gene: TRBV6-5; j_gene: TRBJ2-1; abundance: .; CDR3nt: TGTGCCAGCAACACACTAGCGGGAGACTACAATGAGCAGTTCTTC; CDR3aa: CASNTLAGDYNEQFF